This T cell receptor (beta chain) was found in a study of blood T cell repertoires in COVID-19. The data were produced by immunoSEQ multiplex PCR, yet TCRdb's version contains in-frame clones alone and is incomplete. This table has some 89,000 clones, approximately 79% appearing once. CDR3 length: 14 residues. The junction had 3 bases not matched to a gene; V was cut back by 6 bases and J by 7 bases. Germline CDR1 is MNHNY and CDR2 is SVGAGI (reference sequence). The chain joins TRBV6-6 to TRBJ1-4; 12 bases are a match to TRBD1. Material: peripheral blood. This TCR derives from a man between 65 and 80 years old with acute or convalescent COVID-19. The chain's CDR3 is CASRGTGGGEKLFF. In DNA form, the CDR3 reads TGTGCCAGCAGGGGGACAGGGGGCGGTGAAAAACTGTTTTTT.